The rows below give T cell receptor beta chains drawn from one sample of a study of cytomegalovirus exposure and HLA in healthy donors. Measured with immunoSEQ multiplex PCR; TCRdb has only the in-frame clones, and not every one. The sample carries fewer than 200,000 clones, approximately 84% recorded once. Source material: PBMCs. Every receptor here comes from a woman aged 45 to 65 in good health and CMV-seropositive. CDR3s include the opening cysteine and the closing phenylalanine or tryptophan. Each record gives: clone size, V gene, D gene, J gene, CDR3 protein, CDR3 DNA. D genes are given only for firm matches. Size tells how often a clone was seen (once, few, many) or the class of an expanded clone, and some rows leave it out.

>NA|TRBV19|TRBD1|TRBJ1-3
CASKIRGASSGNTIYF
TGTGCCAGTAAGATCAGGGGGGCCAGCTCTGGAAACACCATATATTTT
>NA|TRBV7-6|NA|TRBJ1-2
CASSSGAGQGTNYGYTF
TGTGCCAGCAGCTCAGGTGCAGGCCAGGGCACGAACTATGGCTACACCTTC
>NA|TRBV5-4|TRBD2|TRBJ2-3
CASSRTSGGDKTDTQYF
TGTGCCAGCAGCCGGACTAGCGGGGGGGATAAAACAGATACGCAGTATTTT
>NA|TRBV7-3|NA|TRBJ2-3
CASRKETGWGDTQYF
TGTGCCAGCAGGAAGGAAACAGGGTGGGGAGATACGCAGTATTTT
>NA|TRBV4-3|NA|TRBJ2-7
CASSQSKHPPRHEQYF
TGCGCCAGCAGCCAGTCTAAACACCCCCCTAGGCACGAGCAGTACTTC
>few|TRBV5-5|TRBD2|TRBJ2-2
CASSTSGSYTGELFF
TGTGCCAGCAGCACTAGCGGGAGTTACACCGGGGAGCTGTTTTTT
>once|TRBV29-1|NA|TRBJ2-5
CSVLLLARMETQYF
TGCAGCGTTTTATTGCTAGCAAGGATGGAGACCCAGTACTTC
>NA|TRBV7-3|TRBD2|TRBJ2-1
CASSFTSGSYNEQFF
TGTGCCAGCAGCTTTACTAGCGGGAGTTACAATGAGCAGTTCTTC
>NA|TRBV29-1|TRBD1|TRBJ2-7
CSVEGSWQGAGARTYEQYF
TGCAGCGTTGAAGGGTCCTGGCAGGGGGCCGGAGCTCGGACCTACGAGCAGTACTTC
>NA|TRBV19|NA|TRBJ2-1
CASSQGSSYNEQFF
TGTGCCAGTAGCCAGGGGAGCTCCTACAATGAGCAGTTCTTC
>once|TRBV30|NA|TRBJ1-2
CAWSVGQWGLFYGYTF
TGTGCCTGGAGTGTGGGGCAGTGGGGACTCTTTTATGGCTACACCTTC
>once|TRBV29-1|TRBD1|TRBJ1-1
CSVERDRGQNEAFF
TGCAGCGTCGAGAGGGACAGGGGGCAAAATGAAGCTTTCTTT
>NA|TRBV6-5|NA|TRBJ2-3
CASSLGGPTDTQYF
TGTGCCAGCAGTTTGGGGGGACCCACAGATACGCAGTATTTT
>NA|TRBV5-5|TRBD1|TRBJ2-4
CASSTGTVQNIQYF
TGTGCCAGCAGCACCGGGACAGTTCAAAACATTCAGTACTTC
>NA|TRBV10-3|TRBD2|TRBJ2-1
CAVRTGTSGYNEQFF
TGTGCCGTCAGAACCGGGACTAGCGGATACAATGAGCAGTTCTTC